The 14 T cell receptor beta chains below all came from one sample that was sequenced in a study of blood T cells in healthy people across ages. It was with a sample-barcoded 5' primer and a J-beta primer mix that a second PCR of roughly 7 to 12 cycles was run. MiXCR, applied by TCRdb to the 5' RACE reads, yields one record per CDR3 protein. The sample lists 1.5 million to 1.9 million distinct CDR3 sequences; approximately 43% were seen once. Sequences were obtained from blood. The receptor source for this set is a woman between 18 and 29 years old in good health.

V usage is TRBV6-2 or TRBV6-3 and J usage is TRBJ1-5, with D maybe TRBD1 (5 bases). V was shortened by 4 bases and J by 9 bases, with 10 bases between the two germline ends. Germline CDR1 is MNHEY and CDR2 is SVGEGT. CDR3 length: 12 amino acids. The chain's CDR3 is CASSLLQGPQHF. The CDR3 DNA reads as TGTGCCAGCAGTTTACTGCAGGGGCCCCAGCATTTT.

This clonotype was picked up a small number of times. The chain combines TRBV12-3 or TRBV12-4 with TRBJ1-6; 7 bases map to TRBD1. V was clipped by 6 bases and J by 0 bases; unmatched bases: 11. There are 18 residues in the CDR3. This CDR3 is CASRRTQGSSSYNSPLHF. The CDR3 DNA reads TGTGCCAGCAGACGCACACAGGGGTCGAGCTCCTATAATTCACCCCTCCACTTT.

The rearrangement joins TRBV20-1 to TRBJ1-2; D might be TRBD1 (6 bases). Trimming removed 7 bases from V and 5 bases from J, with 17 bases in between. Germline loops: CDR1 DFQATT, CDR2 SNEGSKA (reference sequence). The CDR3 sequence is 13 residues long. CDR3 sequence (DNA): TGCAGTGTCTCTCCAGGGGACTCTTATGGCTACACCTTC. Translating gives CSVSPGDSYGYTF.

This chain joins TRBV20-1 and TRBJ2-3; TRBD2 is a possible D gene (5 bases). Looked up from germline, CDR1 is DFQATT and CDR2 is SNEGSKA (reference sequence). V shed 6 bases and J shed 5 bases, with 12 bases lying between them. The CDR3 is 12 amino acids. CDR3 loop: CSAAPGLDTQYF. The CDR3, as DNA: TGCAGTGCAGCCCCGGGGTTAGATACGCAGTATTTT.

A word on this clonotype: The junction does not match germline at one end; this may be a read error. V usage is TRBV6-5 and J usage is TRBJ1-1, with TRBD1 identical over 11 bases. The CDR3 runs to 17 residues. CDR1 is MNHEY, CDR2 SVGAGI, per germline. In DNA form, the CDR3 reads TGTGCCAGCCGTTACTCGGGGACAGGGGGGCGGAACACTGAAGCTTTCTTT. This sequence encodes CASRYSGTGGRNTEAFF.

The rearrangement joins TRBV7-2 to TRBJ1-2, with TRBD1 as a possible D gene (5 bases). The CDR3 is 13 residues long. The germline CDR1 and CDR2 sequences are SGHTA and FQGNSA. Trimming left V 0 bases short and J 8 bases short, with 10 bases between. This CDR3 reads CASSLARAGGYTF. The CDR3 DNA reads as TGTGCCAGCAGCTTAGCCAGGGCGGGCGGCTACACCTTC.

The chain combines TRBV14 with TRBJ2-2, with 7 bases identical to TRBD1. CDR1 SGHDN and CDR2 FVKESK come from the germline V gene. Trimming at V came to 6 bases and at J to 4 bases, leaving 8 bases not matched to a gene. The CDR3 loop spans 15 amino acids. The CDR3 DNA is TGTGCCAGCAGTCCCTTTTACAGGGGCACCGGGGAGCTGTTTTTT. As protein: CASSPFYRGTGELFF.

The V gene is TRBV5-1, the J gene TRBJ1-1; D call uncertain. Germline V gives CDR1 SGHRS, CDR2 YFSETQ. This CDR3 contains 13 residues. V lost 4 bases to trimming and J lost 5 bases, with 12 bases between them. The CDR3 DNA sequence: TGCGCCAGCAGCCGACAAGAAGGGACTGAAGCTTTCTTT. This translates into CASSRQEGTEAFF.

Points on this clonotype: The junction differs from germline at one of its ends, possibly a read error. This chain links TRBV12-3 or TRBV12-4 with TRBJ2-5; weak D call: TRBD1 (5 bases). This CDR3 has 15 amino acids. The CDR3: CANSPPQGSRETQYF. CDR3 in DNA: TGTGCCAACAGTCCACCCCAGGGTAGTCGAGAGACCCAGTACTTC.

The V gene is TRBV6-2 or TRBV6-3, the J gene TRBJ2-1, with no clear D. Germline lookup yields CDR1 MNHEY and CDR2 SVGEGT. This CDR3 region has 12 residues. Trimming took 6 bases from V and 5 from J, leaving 8 bases between them. CDR3 protein: CASRTLDNEQFF. The CDR3 region has the DNA TGTGCCAGCAGGACCCTTGACAATGAGCAGTTCTTC.

This clonotype was recorded a few times. The V call is TRBV24-1, the J call TRBJ2-1; maybe TRBD2 (5 bases). The CDR3 is 18 residues long. The germline V gene encodes CDR1 KGHDR and CDR2 SFDVKD. The V and J ends lost 2 bases and 0 bases respectively, with 16 bases between them. The CDR3 DNA follows: TGTGCCACCAGTGATTCGACCCGGACGGGGAGCTCCTACAATGAGCAGTTCTTC. Protein sequence: CATSDSTRTGSSYNEQFF.

This chain uses TRBV21-1 with TRBJ1-5. TRBV21-1 represents a pseudogene. The CDR3 covers 13 residues. DNA for the CDR3: TGTGCCAGCAGGGACCTTTGCAATCAGCCCCAGCATTTT. Protein product: CASRDLCNQPQHF.

There are a few counts of this clonotype. The gene calls are TRBV6-2 or TRBV6-3 and TRBJ2-4; the D gene is possibly TRBD2 (5 bases). The J call may be faulty, since TRBJ2-7 better matches the DNA end. The CDR3 loop spans 12 amino acids. The V gene's germline CDR1 is MNHEY and CDR2 SVGEGT. CDR3 residues: CASSTRADEQYF. As DNA, the CDR3 is TGTGCCAGCAGCACTAGGGCGGACGAGCAGTACTTC.

The chain uses TRBV25-1 and TRBJ2-7, with TRBD1 as a possible D gene (6 bases). The end of the DNA aligns better with TRBJ2-5, so the J call may be wrong. CDR1 is MGHDK, CDR2 SYGVNS, per germline. This CDR3 has 14 residues. The CDR3 bases are TGTGCCAGCAGTGACCTACAGGGAACTAAGACCCAGTACTTC. Translating it yields CASSDLQGTKTQYF.